This TCR beta chain derives from a study of blood T cell repertoires in COVID-19. The wider study: Spain, Italy and the United States supplied samples that represented acute and convalescent COVID-19. The cDNA or gDNA used as material had been derived from T cells, B-cell-depleted T cells, or PBMCs.

Original methodology: Amplification of reference gene primers provided the estimated nucleated cell counts. Sequenced by immunoSEQ multiplex PCR; TCRdb stores in-frame clones only, minus some. V, J and clone size are those of that table, while D and trimming were read from the DNA. The sample consists of 25,000 or so clones, about 88% of them appearing once. V shed 4 bases, J shed 6 bases, and the junction held 9 bases outside the gene matches. The CDR3 has 15 amino acids. Germline values: CDR1 KGHDR, CDR2 SFDVKD. The TCR sequence derives from a man aged 65-85 years in a cohort sampled during active COVID-19. The chain recombines TRBV24-1 with TRBJ2-7; 9 nucleotides agree with TRBD1. The material sequenced was peripheral blood. The CDR3 region has the DNA TGTGCCACCAGTGACCCGGGACAGGGTTCTACCGAGCAGTACTTC. Translating gives CATSDPGQGSTEQYF.